Reported below is one T cell receptor beta chain. This entry belongs to a study of blood T cell repertoires in COVID-19. Study-level information: Sites in the United States, Italy and Spain provided acute and convalescent COVID-19 samples. From T cells, B-cell-depleted T cells, or PBMCs came the material, which was cDNA or gDNA.

The germline V gene encodes CDR1 SGHNT and CDR2 YENEEA. The CDR3 has 16 residues. Losses at the gene ends were 1 base for V and 2 bases for J; bases not matched to a gene: 2. Original analysis: Researchers report that nucleated cell counts were estimated from reference gene primer amplification. Method: immunoSEQ multiplex PCR; TCRdb's copy keeps in-frame clones and lacks some. The V and J calls and clone size are taken from that table; D and trimming were inferred from the DNA. The data show 110,000 or so clones, with 81% seen just once and roughly 1.5% held by the top ten. The V call is TRBV11-3, the J call TRBJ2-2, with 9 bases matching TRBD1. The sequencing sample was made of peripheral blood. The TCR originated in a man aged 45-65 years with acute or convalescent COVID-19. The CDR3 sequence: CASSLVGQGNTGELFF. The CDR3 nucleotides read TGTGCCAGCAGCTTAGTGGGACAGGGAAACACCGGGGAGCTGTTTTTT.